This TCR beta chain was sequenced during a study of T cell responses to AZD1222 COVID-19 vaccine. Study-wide points: Spike-specific TCR breadth and depth rose after two AZD1222 doses. At baseline, just 6 or 7 AZD1222 recipients tested seropositive. The donors showed a predominance of white British ancestry and of females, with possible underestimation of clonal diversity.

As regards this clone: What it binds is not known.

V lost 8 bases to trimming and J lost 5 bases, with 16 bases between them. CDR3 length equals 14 residues. Looked up from germline, CDR1 is LNHNV and CDR2 is YYDKDF (reference sequence). Clones were read by immunoSEQ multiplex PCR, and TCRdb kept only the in-frame ones, dropping some. The table has 150,000 or so clones, roughly 90% seen once. Sequencing used peripheral blood, obtained 28 days after the second AZD1222 dose. This receptor was identified in an adult who received the AZD1222 COVID-19 vaccine. This chain uses TRBV15 with TRBJ1-5; no definite D call. The CDR3 coding sequence is TGTGCCACCCAGATCGCTTATAGGGATCAGCCCCAGCATTTT. Translation: CATQIAYRDQPQHF. Using reference TRBV15 and TRBJ1-5 for the parts outside the CDR3, the full variable domain is DAMVIQNPRYQVTQFGKPVTLSCSQTLNHNVMYWYQQKSSQAPKLLFHYYDKDFNNEADTPDNFQSRRPNTSFCFLDIRSPGLGDTAMYLCATQIAYRDQPQHFGDGTRLSIL.